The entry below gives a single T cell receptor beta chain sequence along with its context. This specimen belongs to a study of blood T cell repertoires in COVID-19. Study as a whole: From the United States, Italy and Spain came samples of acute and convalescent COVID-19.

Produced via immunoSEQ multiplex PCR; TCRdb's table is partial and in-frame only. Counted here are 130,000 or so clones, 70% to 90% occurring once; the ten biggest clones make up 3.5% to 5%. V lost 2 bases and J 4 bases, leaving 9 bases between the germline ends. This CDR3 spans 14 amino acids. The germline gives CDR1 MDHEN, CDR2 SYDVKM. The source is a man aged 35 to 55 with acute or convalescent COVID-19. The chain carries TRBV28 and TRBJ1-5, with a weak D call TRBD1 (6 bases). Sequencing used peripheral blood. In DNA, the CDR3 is TGTGCCAGCAGTTTAGCACAGGGAAATCAGCCCCAGCATTTT. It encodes CASSLAQGNQPQHF.